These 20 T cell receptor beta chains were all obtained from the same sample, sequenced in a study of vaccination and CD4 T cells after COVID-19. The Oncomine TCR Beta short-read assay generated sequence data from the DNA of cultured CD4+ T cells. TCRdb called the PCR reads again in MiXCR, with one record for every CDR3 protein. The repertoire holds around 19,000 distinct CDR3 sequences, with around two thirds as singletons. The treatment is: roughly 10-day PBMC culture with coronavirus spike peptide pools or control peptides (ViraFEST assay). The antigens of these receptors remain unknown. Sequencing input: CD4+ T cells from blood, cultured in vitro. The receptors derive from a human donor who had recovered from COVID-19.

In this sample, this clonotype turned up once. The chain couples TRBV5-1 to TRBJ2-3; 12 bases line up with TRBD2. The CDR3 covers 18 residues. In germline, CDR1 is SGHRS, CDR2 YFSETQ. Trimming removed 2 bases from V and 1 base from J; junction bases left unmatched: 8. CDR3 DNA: TGCGCCAGCAGCTTCCCCACAGGGACTAGCGGGCGCACAGATACGCAGTATTTT. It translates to CASSFPTGTSGRTDTQYF. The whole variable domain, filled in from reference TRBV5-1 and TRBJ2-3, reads KAGVTQTPRYLIKTRGQQVTLSCSPISGHRSVSWYQQTPGQGLQFLFEYFSETQRNKGNFPGRFSGRQFSNSRSEMNVSTLELGDSALYLCASSFPTGTSGRTDTQYFGPGTRLTVL.

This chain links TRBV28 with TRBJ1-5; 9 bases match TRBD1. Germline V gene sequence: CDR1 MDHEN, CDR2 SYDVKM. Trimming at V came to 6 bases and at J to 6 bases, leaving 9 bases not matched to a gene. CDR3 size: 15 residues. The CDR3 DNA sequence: TGTGCCAGCAGGGTCGAACAGGGGGCCGGTCAGCCCCAGCATTTT. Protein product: CASRVEQGAGQPQHF. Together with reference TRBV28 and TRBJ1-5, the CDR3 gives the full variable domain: DVKVTQSSRYLVKRTGEKVFLECVQDMDHENMFWYRQDPGLGLRLIYFSYDVKMKEKGDIPEGYSVSREKKERFSLILESASTNQTSMYLCASRVEQGAGQPQHFGDGTRLSIL.

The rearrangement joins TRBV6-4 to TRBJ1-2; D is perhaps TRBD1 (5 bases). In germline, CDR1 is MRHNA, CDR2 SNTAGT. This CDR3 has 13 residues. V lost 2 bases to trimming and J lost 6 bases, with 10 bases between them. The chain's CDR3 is CASSDGAVDGYTF. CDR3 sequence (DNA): TGTGCCAGCAGTGACGGGGCCGTCGATGGCTACACCTTC.

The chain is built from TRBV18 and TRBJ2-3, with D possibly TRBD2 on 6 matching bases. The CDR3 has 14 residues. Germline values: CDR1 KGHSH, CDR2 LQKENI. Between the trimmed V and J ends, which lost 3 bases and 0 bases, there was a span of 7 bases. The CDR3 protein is CASSPGGSTDTQYF. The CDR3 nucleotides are TGTGCCAGCTCACCCGGAGGGAGCACAGATACGCAGTATTTT.

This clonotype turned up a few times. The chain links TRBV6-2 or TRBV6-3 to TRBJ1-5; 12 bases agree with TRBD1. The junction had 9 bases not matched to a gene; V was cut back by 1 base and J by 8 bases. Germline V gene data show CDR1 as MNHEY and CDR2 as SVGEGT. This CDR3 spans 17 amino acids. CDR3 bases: TGTGCCAGCAGTTACTTGGGACAGGGGGCGACGTTGGAGCCCCAGCATTTT. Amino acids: CASSYLGQGATLEPQHF.

The CDR3: CASSSEWGRRETQYF. Written as DNA, the CDR3 is TGTGCCAGCAGTTCAGAGTGGGGCAGGAGGGAGACCCAGTACTTC. The chain is built from TRBV7-9 and TRBJ2-5, with D perhaps given as TRBD1 or TRBD2 (5 bases each). Germline V lookup: CDR1 SEHNR, CDR2 FQNEAQ (reference sequence). The CDR3 has 15 amino acids. V lost 6 bases and J 5 bases, leaving 19 bases between the germline ends.

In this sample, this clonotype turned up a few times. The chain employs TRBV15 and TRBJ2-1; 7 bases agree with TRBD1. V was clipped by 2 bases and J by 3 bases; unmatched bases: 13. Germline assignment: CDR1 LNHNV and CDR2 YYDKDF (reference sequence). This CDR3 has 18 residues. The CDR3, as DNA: TGTGCCACCAGCAGAACCCTAACTAGGGGACAGTTCTACAATGAGCAGTTCTTC. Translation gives CATSRTLTRGQFYNEQFF.

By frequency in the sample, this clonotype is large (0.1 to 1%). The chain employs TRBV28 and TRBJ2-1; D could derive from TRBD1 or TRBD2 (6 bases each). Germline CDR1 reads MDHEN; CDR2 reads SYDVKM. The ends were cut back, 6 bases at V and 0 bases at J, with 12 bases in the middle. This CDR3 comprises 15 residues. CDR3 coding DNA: TGTGCCAGCAGGGAGGGGGGCCGCTCCTACAATGAGCAGTTCTTC. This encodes CASREGGRSYNEQFF.

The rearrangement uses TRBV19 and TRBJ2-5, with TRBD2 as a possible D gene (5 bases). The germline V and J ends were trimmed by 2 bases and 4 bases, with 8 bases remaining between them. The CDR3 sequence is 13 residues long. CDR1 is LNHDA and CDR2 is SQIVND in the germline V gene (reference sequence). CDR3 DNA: TGTGCCAGTAGTATACTAGCAGGAGAGACCCAGTACTTC. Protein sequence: CASSILAGETQYF.

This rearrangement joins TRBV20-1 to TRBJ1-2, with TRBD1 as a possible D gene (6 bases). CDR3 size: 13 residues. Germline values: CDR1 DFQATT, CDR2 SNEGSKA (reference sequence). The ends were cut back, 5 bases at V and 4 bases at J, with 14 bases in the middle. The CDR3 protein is CSAPKQGVYGYTF. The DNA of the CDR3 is TGCAGTGCTCCTAAACAGGGAGTCTATGGCTACACCTTC.

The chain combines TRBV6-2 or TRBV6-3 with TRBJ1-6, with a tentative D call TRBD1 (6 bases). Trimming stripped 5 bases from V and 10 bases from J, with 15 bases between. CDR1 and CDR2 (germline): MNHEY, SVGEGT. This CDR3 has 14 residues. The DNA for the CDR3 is TGTGCCAGCAGTACCGATACAGGGAGGTCACCCCTCCACTTT. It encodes CASSTDTGRSPLHF.

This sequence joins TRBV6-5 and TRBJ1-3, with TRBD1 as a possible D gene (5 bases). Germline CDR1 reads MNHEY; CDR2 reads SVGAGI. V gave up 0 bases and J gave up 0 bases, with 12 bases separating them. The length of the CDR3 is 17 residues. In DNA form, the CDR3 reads TGTGCCAGCAGTTACTCGGTTAGGGGCCGCTCTGGAAACACCATATATTTT. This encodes CASSYSVRGRSGNTIYF.

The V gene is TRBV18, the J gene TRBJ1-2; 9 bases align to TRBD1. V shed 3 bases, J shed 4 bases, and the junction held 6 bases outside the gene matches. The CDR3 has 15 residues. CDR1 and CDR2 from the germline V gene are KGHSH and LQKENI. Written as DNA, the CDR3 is TGTGCCAGCTCACCCCGGGACAGGGTCCTCTATGGCTACACCTTC. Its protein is CASSPRDRVLYGYTF.

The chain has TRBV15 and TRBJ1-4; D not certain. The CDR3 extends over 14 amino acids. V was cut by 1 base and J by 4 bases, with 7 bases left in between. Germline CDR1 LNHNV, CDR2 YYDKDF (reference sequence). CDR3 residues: CATSRGGDNEKLFF. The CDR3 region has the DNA TGTGCCACCAGCAGAGGAGGTGATAATGAAAAACTGTTTTTT.

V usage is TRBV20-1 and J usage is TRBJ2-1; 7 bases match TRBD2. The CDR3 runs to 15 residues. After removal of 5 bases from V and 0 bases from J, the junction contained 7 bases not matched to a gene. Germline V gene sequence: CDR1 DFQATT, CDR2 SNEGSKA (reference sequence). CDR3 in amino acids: CSAYREASSYNEQFF. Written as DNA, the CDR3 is TGCAGTGCTTATCGGGAGGCCAGCTCCTACAATGAGCAGTTCTTC.

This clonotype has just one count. In DNA, the CDR3 is TGTGCCAGCAGTTACTGGGACCCGAGCCCCTATGGCTACACCTTC. Its translation: CASSYWDPSPYGYTF. This chain joins TRBV6-5 and TRBJ1-2; a possible D gene is TRBD1 (5 bases). The germline V gene has CDR1 MNHEY and CDR2 SVGAGI. With 1 base removed from V and 4 bases from J, the gap between germline ends came to 13 bases. This CDR3 has 15 residues.

The CDR3 protein is CASSQPGGSYGYTF. In DNA form, the CDR3 reads TGCGCCAGCAGCCAACCGGGTGGTAGCTATGGCTACACCTTC. The chain uses TRBV4-1 and TRBJ1-2; D gene unclear. The germline V gene encodes CDR1 MGHRA and CDR2 YSYEKL. Trimming removed 2 bases from V and 4 bases from J, with 11 bases in between. The length of the CDR3 is 14 residues.

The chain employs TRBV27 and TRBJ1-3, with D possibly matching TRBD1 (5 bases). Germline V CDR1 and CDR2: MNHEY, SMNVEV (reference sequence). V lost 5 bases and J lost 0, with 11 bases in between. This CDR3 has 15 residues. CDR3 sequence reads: CASSRRGISGNTIYF. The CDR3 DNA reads TGTGCCAGCAGTCGAAGGGGAATCTCTGGAAACACCATATATTTT.

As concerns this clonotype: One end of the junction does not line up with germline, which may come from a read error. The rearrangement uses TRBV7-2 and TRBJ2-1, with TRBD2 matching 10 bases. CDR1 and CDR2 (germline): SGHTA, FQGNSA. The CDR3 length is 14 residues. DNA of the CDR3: TGTGCCAGCAGCCCGCTCCCTAGCGGGGGCACTGGTCTCTTC. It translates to CASSPLPSGGTGLF.

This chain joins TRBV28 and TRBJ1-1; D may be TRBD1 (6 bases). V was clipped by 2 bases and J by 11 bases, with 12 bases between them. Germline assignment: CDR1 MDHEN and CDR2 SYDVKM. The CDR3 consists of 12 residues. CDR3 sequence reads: CASSLQGRDAFF. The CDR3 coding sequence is TGTGCCAGCAGTTTACAGGGGAGGGATGCTTTCTTT.